The source of this TCR beta chain is a study of spatial heterogeneity in lung cancer. As for time point: sample taken at primary tumor resection. Unsorted tumor, nontumor lung tissue or cryopreserved PBMC supplied the whole RNA. The donors were 72 patients with non-small cell lung cancer that was early-stage and untreated. In the library, each TCR cDNA molecule bore its own unique molecular identifier. TCRdb re-called the 5' RACE reads through MiXCR, storing one row per CDR3 protein. The top ten hold roughly 28% of the sample, which has 39,000 or so distinct CDR3 sequences, 6% to 8% seen once. Overall study findings and caveats: Ubiquitous expanded tumor TCRs surfaced in blood more at resection than they did at follow-up.

The V gene lost 6 bases and the J gene lost 0 bases, with 12 bases spanning the gap. Germline CDR1 and CDR2: DFQATT and SNEGSKA (reference sequence). The CDR3 covers 15 residues. This clonotype has just a few counts. Its antigen remains unknown. Material: PBMCs, obtained at surgery. V and J are TRBV20-1 and TRBJ1-6, with a tentative D call TRBD1 (6 bases). This receptor was taken from a male donor with early-stage non-small cell lung cancer. The CDR3, as DNA: TGCAGTGCCGCTGACAGGAGCTCCTATAATTCACCCCTCCACTTT. Translating gives CSAADRSSYNSPLHF.